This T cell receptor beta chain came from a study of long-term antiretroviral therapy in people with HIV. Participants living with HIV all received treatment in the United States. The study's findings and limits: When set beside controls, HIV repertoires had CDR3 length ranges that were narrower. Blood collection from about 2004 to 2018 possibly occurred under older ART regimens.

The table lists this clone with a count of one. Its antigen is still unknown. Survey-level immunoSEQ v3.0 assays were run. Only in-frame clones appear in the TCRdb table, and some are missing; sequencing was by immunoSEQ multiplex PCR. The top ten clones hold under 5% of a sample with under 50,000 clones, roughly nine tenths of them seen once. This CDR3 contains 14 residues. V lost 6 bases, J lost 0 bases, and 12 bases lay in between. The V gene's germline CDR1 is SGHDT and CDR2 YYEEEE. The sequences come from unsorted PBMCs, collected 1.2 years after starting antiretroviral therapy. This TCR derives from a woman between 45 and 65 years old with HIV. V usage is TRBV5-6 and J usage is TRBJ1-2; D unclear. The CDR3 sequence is CASNSWRANYGYTF. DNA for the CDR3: TGTGCCAGCAACTCTTGGCGTGCTAACTATGGCTACACCTTC.